One T cell receptor (beta chain) is described in this entry. Its specificity is not known. These data are taken from a study of Tregs in tolerant kidney transplant recipients. Study-level results: Findings come from small patient numbers and require larger validation. Biological reproducibility was not directly addressed in this study.

Sequenced by immunoSEQ multiplex PCR; TCRdb stores in-frame clones only, minus some. The sample shows 50,000 to 65,000 clones, 80% to 90% of them seen only once. Recipients received nonmyeloablative bone marrow transplants from related graft donors, with transient mixed chimerism. CDR3 length: 15 residues. V shed 1 base, J shed 4 bases, and the junction held 6 bases outside the gene matches. The germline V gene has CDR1 SQVTM and CDR2 ANQGSEA. The chain couples TRBV29-1 to TRBJ1-1, with 10 bases fitting TRBD1. Here the sequenced sample was CD4+ T cells from blood (PBMCs), taken 6 months after the transplant. The clonotype was recovered from a human patient who received a combined kidney and bone marrow transplant. Some T cells may be transferred from the graft donor. The CDR3 loop is CSVEVRDRGGTEAFF. The CDR3 nucleotides read TGCAGCGTTGAAGTGAGGGACAGGGGTGGCACTGAAGCTTTCTTT.